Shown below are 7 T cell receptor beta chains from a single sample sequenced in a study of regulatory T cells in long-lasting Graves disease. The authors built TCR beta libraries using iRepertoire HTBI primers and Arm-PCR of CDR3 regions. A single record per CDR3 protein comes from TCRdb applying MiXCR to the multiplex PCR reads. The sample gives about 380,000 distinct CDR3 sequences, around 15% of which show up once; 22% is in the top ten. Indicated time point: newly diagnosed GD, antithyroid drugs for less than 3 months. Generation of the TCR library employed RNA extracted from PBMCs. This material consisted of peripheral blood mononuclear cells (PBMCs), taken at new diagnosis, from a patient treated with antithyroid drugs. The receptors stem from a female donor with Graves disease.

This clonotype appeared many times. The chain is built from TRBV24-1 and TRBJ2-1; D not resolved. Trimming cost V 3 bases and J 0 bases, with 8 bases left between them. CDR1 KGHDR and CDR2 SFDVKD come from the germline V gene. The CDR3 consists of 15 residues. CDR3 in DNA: TGTGCCACCAGTGATCCCATGGACTCCTACAATGAGCAGTTCTTC. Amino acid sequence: CATSDPMDSYNEQFF.

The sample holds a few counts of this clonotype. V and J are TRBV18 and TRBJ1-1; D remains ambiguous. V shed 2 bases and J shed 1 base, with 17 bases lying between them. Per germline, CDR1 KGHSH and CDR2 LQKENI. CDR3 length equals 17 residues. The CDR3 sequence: CASSPMAGRVSNTEAFF. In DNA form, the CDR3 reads TGTGCCAGCTCACCAATGGCGGGTAGGGTTTCGAACACTGAAGCTTTCTTT.

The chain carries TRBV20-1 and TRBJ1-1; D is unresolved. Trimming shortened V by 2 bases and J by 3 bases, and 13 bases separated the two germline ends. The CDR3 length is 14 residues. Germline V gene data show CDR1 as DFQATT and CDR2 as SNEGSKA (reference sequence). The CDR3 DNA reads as TGCAGTGCTAGACTAGGGAACAGATACACTGAAGCTTTCTTT. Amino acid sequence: CSARLGNRYTEAFF.

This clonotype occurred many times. DNA for the CDR3: TGTGCCAGCAGTTACTCGGAGTTGTGGGGCAATCAGCCCCAGCATTTT. It yields the protein CASSYSELWGNQPQHF. The chain links TRBV28 to TRBJ1-5, with D unresolved. Germline V CDR1 and CDR2: MDHEN, SYDVKM. The CDR3 consists of 16 residues. Deletions cut 4 bases from V and 2 bases from J, with 15 bases between.

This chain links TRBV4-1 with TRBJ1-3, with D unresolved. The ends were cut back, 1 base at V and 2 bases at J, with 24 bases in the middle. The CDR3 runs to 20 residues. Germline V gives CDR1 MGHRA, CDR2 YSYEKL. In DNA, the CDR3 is TGCGCCAGCAGCCAAGTTATACCCGGCCATGAGTGGCCAACTGGAAACACCATATATTTT. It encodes CASSQVIPGHEWPTGNTIYF.

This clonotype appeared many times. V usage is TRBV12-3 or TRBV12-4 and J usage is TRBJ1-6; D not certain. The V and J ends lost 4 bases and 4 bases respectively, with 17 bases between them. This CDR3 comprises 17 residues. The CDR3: CASSWATPAEYNSPLHF. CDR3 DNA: TGTGCCAGCAGTTGGGCAACCCCAGCAGAGTATAATTCACCCCTCCACTTT.

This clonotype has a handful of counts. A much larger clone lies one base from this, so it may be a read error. In DNA, the CDR3 is TGTGCCAGCAGTGAAGCCTGGCCCGCGGCAGGTGAAGCTTTCTTT. It codes for CASSEAWPAAGEAFF. The chain combines TRBV2 with TRBJ1-1; the D is unclear. This CDR3 is built from 15 residues. Germline V CDR1 and CDR2: SNHLY, FYNNEI. Trimming pared 0 bases from V and 7 bases from J, leaving 15 bases between.